The T cell receptor (beta chain) described here comes from a study of identical twins. Regarding the study as a whole: Fewer insertions characterized abundant cord blood beta clonotypes, whereas memory repertoires showed none. Out-of-frame TCR alpha sharing observed in monozygotic twins exceeded model estimates.

Trimming cost V 7 bases and J 5 bases; bases outside gene matches: 12. CDR3 length: 14 residues. The germline V gene has CDR1 SQVTM and CDR2 ANQGSEA. A universal primer binding site was introduced by template switching. The final cDNA contained unique molecular identifiers. Each CDR3 protein is one row after TCRdb ran MiXCR on the 5' RACE reads. This sample has approximately 220,000 distinct CDR3 sequences, with 7.5% found just once. Ten or more counts support this clonotype. Antigen specificity is unknown. This sample was shared with a second study, whose subject was yellow fever vaccine responses in identical twins. As reported in that work: The T cell response to vaccination in identical twins was reportedly partly convergent and partly personalized.

This chain uses TRBV29-1 with TRBJ2-5; 8 positions match TRBD1. The material sequenced was CD8+ T cells sorted from blood. The receptor's source is a woman aged 18 to 35 in good health. CDR3 sequence reads: CSANGHRDRETQYF. CDR3 sequence (DNA): TGCAGCGCTAACGGACACCGGGACAGGGAGACCCAGTACTTC.